This entry features one T cell receptor (beta chain) sequence. Its antigen is not known. Trimming shortened V by 2 bases and J by 2 bases, and 6 bases separated the two germline ends. Germline V gives CDR1 MNHEY, CDR2 SMNVEV (reference sequence). CDR3 length equals 13 residues. These data originate in a study of cytomegalovirus exposure and HLA in healthy donors. The primer mix had 60 Vbeta and 13 Jbeta primers. Sequenced by immunoSEQ multiplex PCR; TCRdb stores in-frame clones only, minus some. The sample yields 85,000 to 130,000 clones, 70% to 80% seen once. Study-wide results and caveats: Overall, some 160 TCR beta chains were annotated as cytomegalovirus-associated. Indistinguishability led to the exclusion of some V segments, TRBV6-2 and TRBV6-3 included. The authors assumed roughly uniform sequencing depth across donors for presence/absence analyses. One variant, a missense change in DCLRE1C, was linked in a later analysis to TCR beta V- and J-gene trimming.

The chain combines TRBV27 with TRBJ1-1; D remains unclear. The clonotype was recovered from a female donor in good health and CMV-seronegative. Sequences were obtained from PBMCs. CDR3 in amino acids: CASSLGHNTEAFF. The CDR3 region has the DNA TGTGCCAGCAGTTTAGGGCACAACACTGAAGCTTTCTTT.